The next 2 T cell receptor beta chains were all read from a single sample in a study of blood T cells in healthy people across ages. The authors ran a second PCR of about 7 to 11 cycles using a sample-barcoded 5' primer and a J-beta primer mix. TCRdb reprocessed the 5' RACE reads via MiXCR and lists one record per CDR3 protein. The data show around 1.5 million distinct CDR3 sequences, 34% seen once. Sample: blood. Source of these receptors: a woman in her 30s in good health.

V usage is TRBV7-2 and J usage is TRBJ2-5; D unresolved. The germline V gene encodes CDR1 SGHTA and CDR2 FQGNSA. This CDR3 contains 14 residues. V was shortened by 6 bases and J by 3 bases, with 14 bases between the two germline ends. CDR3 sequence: CASRRTMTEETQYF. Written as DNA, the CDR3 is TGTGCCAGCAGGCGTACCATGACGGAAGAGACCCAGTACTTC.

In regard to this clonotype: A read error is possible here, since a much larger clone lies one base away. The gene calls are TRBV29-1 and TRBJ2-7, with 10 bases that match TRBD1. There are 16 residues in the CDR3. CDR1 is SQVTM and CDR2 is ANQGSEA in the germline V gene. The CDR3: CSAEVFRDRGSYEQYF. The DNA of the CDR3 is TGCAGCGCTGAAGTTTTCCGGGACAGGGGTAGCTACGAGCAGTACTTC.